The TCR beta chain under discussion was sequenced for a study of response to subunit inactivated influenza vaccine. Comments on this clonotype: What it recognizes is unknown.

TCRdb itself ran the RT-PCR reads through MiXCR, one entry per CDR3 protein. The data show 400,000 to 550,000 distinct CDR3 sequences, less than 30% seen once. Study results and caveats: The authors offered the suggestion that each seasonal influenza vaccination recruits few new T cells.

The source was CD4+ T cells sorted from PBMCs, collected roughly 5 days after vaccination. This TCR came from a man aged 50 or older who received an inactivated influenza vaccine.

CDR3 coding DNA: TGTGCCAGCAGTTACTTGACACTACAAGAGACCCAGTACTTC. Encoded protein: CASSYLTLQETQYF. The chain couples TRBV6-2 or TRBV6-3 to TRBJ2-5; D gene uncertain. CDR1 and CDR2 (germline): MNHEY, SVGEGT. The CDR3 runs to 14 residues. V was pared by 1 base and J by 2 bases, with 8 bases between.